The TCR beta chain under discussion was sequenced for a study of response to subunit inactivated influenza vaccine. Study-level results: Authors suggested each seasonal flu vaccination may recruit only limited numbers of new T cells.

This clonotype was found a few times. Antigen specificity is unknown. J was trimmed by 5 bases and V by 9 bases; bases with no gene match: 9. This CDR3 spans 14 amino acids. Germline loops: CDR1 SGHTA, CDR2 FQGNSA. TCRdb analysed the RT-PCR reads with MiXCR anew, one entry per CDR3 protein. Of about 700,000 distinct CDR3 sequences in the sample, over 11% are singletons; the top ten hold roughly 6.4%. This receptor was obtained from a man aged 50 or older who received an inactivated influenza vaccine. The chain has TRBV7-2 and TRBJ2-2, with 7 positions matching TRBD2. Sequencing used PBMCs from blood, obtained 14 to 15 days before vaccination. CDR3 amino acids: CASLRERLTGELFF. The CDR3 DNA reads TGTGCCAGTCTGCGGGAGAGGTTAACCGGGGAGCTGTTTTTT.